The rows below give T cell receptor beta chains drawn from one sample of a study of blood T cells in healthy people across ages. TCRdb analysed the 5' RACE reads with MiXCR anew, one entry per CDR3 protein. The sample records roughly 550,000 distinct CDR3 sequences, less than 25% being singletons. The same sample was also used in a study of T cells of mothers and their children.

Sequencing was performed on blood. The source of these receptors is a boy between 10 and 17 years old in good health. CDR3s include the opening cysteine and the closing phenylalanine or tryptophan. A D gene is named only where the DNA matches it firmly. Not all rows give a size; the values are once, few, many and, for expanded clones, a class.

j_call clone_size v_call d_call cdr3_length cdr3_nt cdr3_aa
TRBJ2-5 . TRBV6-1 . 12 TGTGCCAGCGGCCAGCCCCAAGAGACCCAGTACTTC CASGQPQETQYF
TRBJ1-2 . TRBV3-1 . 14 TGTGCCAGCAGCCAAAGCCTAATGGGCTATGGCTACACCTTC CASSQSLMGYGYTF
TRBJ2-7 . TRBV29-1 TRBD2 17 TGCAGCGTTGAAGAGCCTAGCGGGGGACGGTATGCCTACGAGCAGTACTTC CSVEEPSGGRYAYEQYF
TRBJ2-5 few TRBV4-1 TRBD2 17 TGCGCCAGCAGCCAGGTCCTAGCGGGAGTCTCCCAAGAGACCCAGTACTTC CASSQVLAGVSQETQYF
TRBJ2-7 few TRBV6-2/TRBV6-3 TRBD2 13 TGTGCCAGCAGTTACGGGACTAGCCTCGAGCAGTACTTC CASSYGTSLEQYF
TRBJ2-7 . TRBV6-2/TRBV6-3 TRBD2 17 TGTGCCAGCAGTTACTCGTTTCTGCGGGAGAGAACCTACGAGCAGTACTTC CASSYSFLRERTYEQYF
TRBJ2-7 . TRBV6-9 . 14 TGTGCCAGCAGTCGCACAGTAAGCTCCTACGAGCAGTACTTC CASSRTVSSYEQYF
TRBJ2-5 . TRBV27 . 17 TGTGCCAGCAGTTTAAAGGGGGGGATGGTAGCGCAAGAGACCCAGTACTTC CASSLKGGMVAQETQYF
TRBJ2-5 few TRBV18 . 14 TGTGCCAGCTCACCAAGGCGCTCGGGAGAGACCCAGTACTTC CASSPRRSGETQYF
TRBJ1-1 . TRBV7-6 . 14 TGTGCCAGCAGCCTACGATCGGGGGACACTGAAGCTTTCTTT CASSLRSGDTEAFF
TRBJ2-5 . TRBV24-1 TRBD1 15 TGTGCCACCAGTGACCTGAGACAGGGGGAGCAGACCCAGTACTTC CATSDLRQGEQTQYF
TRBJ1-2 . TRBV12-3/TRBV12-4 . 16 TGTGCCAGCAGTCCAGTGAGGGGCAGGAGGGGCTATGGCTACACCTTC CASSPVRGRRGYGYTF
TRBJ2-7 . TRBV28 TRBD1 15 TGTGCCAGCAGTCGATTTGGACAGGGGGCCTACGAGCAGTACTTC CASSRFGQGAYEQYF
TRBJ1-3 . TRBV7-2 TRBD1 15 TGTGCCAGCAGCTTAGGAGGGACAGGCCGCAACACCATATATTTT CASSLGGTGRNTIYF
TRBJ1-2 few TRBV7-2 TRBD1 16 TGTGCCAGCAGCTTTTTTGGGACAGGGGAGTACTATGGCTACACCTTC CASSFFGTGEYYGYTF
TRBJ1-4 few TRBV7-9 . 16 TGTGCCAGCAGCTTATTTATTGGTGGGAACGGTGAAAAACTGTTTTTT CASSLFIGGNGEKLFF
TRBJ1-1 . TRBV3-1 . 13 TGTGCCAGCAGCTACGGGTATAACACTGAAGCTTTCTTT CASSYGYNTEAFF
TRBJ2-5 . TRBV29-1 TRBD1 13 TGCAGCGTTGTAGGGGGCTTCCAAGAGACCCAGTACTTC CSVVGGFQETQYF
TRBJ2-7 many TRBV5-1 . 15 TGCGCCAGCAGCTTGGGGGCCACTGGCTCCTACGAGCAGTACTTC CASSLGATGSYEQYF
TRBJ1-2 . TRBV6-2/TRBV6-3 . 16 TGTGCCAGCAGTTACCCCGGGGGGCGAGTGAACTATGGCTACACCTTC CASSYPGGRVNYGYTF
TRBJ2-5 . TRBV24-1 TRBD1 14 TGTGCCACCAGTGATTCGCAGGGGGCGAAGACCCAGTACTTC CATSDSQGAKTQYF
TRBJ1-6 few TRBV25-1 TRBD1 17 TGTGCCAGCAGCATTGGGACAGGGATCGCCGGAGGGCCACCCCTCCACTTT CASSIGTGIAGGPPLHF
TRBJ2-3 few TRBV9 . 12 TGTGCCAGCAGAGCCTTCACAGATACGCAGTATTTT CASRAFTDTQYF
TRBJ1-6 . TRBV6-2/TRBV6-3 . 15 TGTGCCAGCCGTCGTTCGGGGCAGTTTCGTGGACCCCTCCACTTT CASRRSGQFRGPLHF
TRBJ1-4 . TRBV4-3 . 16 TGCGCCAGCAGCCAGCAGCCCCGACGGCTTAATGAAAAACTGTTTTTT CASSQQPRRLNEKLFF
TRBJ2-3 . TRBV4-3 TRBD1 15 TGCGCCAGCAGCCAGCACAGGGGGGTGGCAGATACGCAGTATTTT CASSQHRGVADTQYF
TRBJ2-7 . TRBV11-2 TRBD2 16 TGTGCCAGCAGCTTAGATCCTAGCGGGGGGCTTTACGAGCAGTACTTC CASSLDPSGGLYEQYF
TRBJ2-1 few TRBV6-5 . 11 TGTGCCAGCAGTTACATGGGTGAGCAGTTCTTC CASSYMGEQFF
TRBJ2-7 . TRBV10-3 TRBD1 15 TGTGCCATCAGTGAGTCGGGACAGGGGTTCTACGAGCAGTACTTC CAISESGQGFYEQYF
TRBJ2-5 . TRBV29-1 . 12 TGCAGCGCGAGCGGCCCACAAGGGACCCAGTACTTC CSASGPQGTQYF
TRBJ2-7 few TRBV28 TRBD1 12 TGTGCCAGCAGTTGGACAGGGGGCGAGCAGTACTTC CASSWTGGEQYF
TRBJ2-4 . TRBV4-3 TRBD2 17 TGCGCCAGCAGCCAAGAAGAGCGGGTCCGGGGGGAAGACATTCAGTACTTC CASSQEERVRGEDIQYF
TRBJ1-1 . TRBV29-1 TRBD1 17 TGCAGCGTTGAAGCGTCGGGGCTCGGCAGGGGGGTCACTGAAGCTTTCTTT CSVEASGLGRGVTEAFF
TRBJ2-5 . TRBV24-1 . 15 TGTGCCACCAGTGACCACCCAGGGCAGGAAGAGACCCAGTACTTC CATSDHPGQEETQYF
TRBJ1-4 . TRBV19 . 13 TGTGCCAGTAGTACCAACAGTGGCGAAAAACTGTTTTTT CASSTNSGEKLFF
TRBJ2-7 . TRBV20-1 TRBD2 14 TGCAGTGCTCGACGTAGCGGGGGGGCCTCCGAGCAGTACTTC CSARRSGGASEQYF
TRBJ1-6 . TRBV5-5 . 19 TGTGCCAGCAGCCCTTTCGGGTCTCCGAGCGGCGGAGGGAATTCACCCCTCCACTTT CASSPFGSPSGGGNSPLHF
TRBJ2-5 few TRBV7-2 . 14 TGTGCCAGCAGCCCCCTGACCTCAAGGGGGACCCAGTACTTC CASSPLTSRGTQYF
TRBJ1-1 few TRBV15 . 16 TGTGCCACCAGCAGAGGTACCCCCGGCAGGAACACTGAAGCTTTCTTT CATSRGTPGRNTEAFF
TRBJ2-4 . TRBV14 . 17 TGTGCCAGCAGCCAAGGAGGACTACCGGGAGCCAAAAACATTCAGTACTTC CASSQGGLPGAKNIQYF
TRBJ2-3 . TRBV20-1 . 14 TGCAGTGCCGCCGGAGGGCCCCGCACAGATACGCAGTATTTT CSAAGGPRTDTQYF
TRBJ2-1 . TRBV18 TRBD1 15 TGTGCCAGCTCACTCGGGACAGGCGTCGCCAATGAGCAGTTCTTC CASSLGTGVANEQFF
TRBJ2-5 . TRBV15 TRBD2 19 TGTGCCACCAGCAGAGATTACGGTGGTAGCGGGACCCAAGAAGAGACCCAGTACTTC CATSRDYGGSGTQEETQYF
TRBJ1-2 . TRBV27 TRBD1 12 TGTGCCATCAAGACAGGGGGCTATGGCTACACCTTC CAIKTGGYGYTF
TRBJ2-7 few TRBV13 TRBD1 15 TGTGCCAGCAGCCTAGGACAGGGAAAATCCTACGAGCAGTACTTC CASSLGQGKSYEQYF
TRBJ2-5 few TRBV6-2/TRBV6-3 . 15 TGTGCCAGCAGTTACATCTATTTTGTCGGAGAGACCCAGTACTTC CASSYIYFVGETQYF
TRBJ1-1 . TRBV12-3/TRBV12-4 . 14 TGTGCCAGTACACGGGGCCCCCGTAACACTGAAGCTTTCTTT CASTRGPRNTEAFF
TRBJ2-6 . TRBV28 . 14 TGTGCCGGGTGGGGTAGGTCGGGGGCCAACGTCCTGACTTTC CAGWGRSGANVLTF
TRBJ1-3 . TRBV21-1 . 16 TGTGCCAGCAGCACTTCTCCAGGGTGTCCTGGAAACACCATATATTTT CASSTSPGCPGNTIYF
TRBJ1-5 . TRBV12-3/TRBV12-4 . 15 TGTGCCAGCAGTTTGGCAGTACATAGCAATCAGCCCCAGCATTTT CASSLAVHSNQPQHF
TRBJ2-1 . TRBV7-6 . 14 TGTGCCAGCAGCATTAGACAGGTTCACAATGAGCAGTTCTTC CASSIRQVHNEQFF
TRBJ1-2 . TRBV4-2 . 15 TGTGCCAGCAGCCAAGACGCGGCTTCCAACTATGGCTACACCTTC CASSQDAASNYGYTF
TRBJ1-2 once TRBV9 . 15 TGTGCCAGCAGCGTAGTTCCAGGGGCCAACTATGGCTACACCTTC CASSVVPGANYGYTF
TRBJ2-3 . TRBV12-3/TRBV12-4 TRBD2 16 TGTGCCAGCAGTTTAGCGGGAGGGCCTTCGGGAGATACGCAGTATTTT CASSLAGGPSGDTQYF
TRBJ2-1 . TRBV5-4 TRBD2 14 TGTGCCAGCAGCTCATGGGCGGGAGACAATGAGCAGTTCTTC CASSSWAGDNEQFF